These 11 T cell receptor beta chains came from one sample sequenced in a study of OX40 agonist ivuxolimab in advanced cancers. Assay used: immunoSEQ multiplex PCR; TCRdb lists only in-frame clones, some missing. The data hold approximately 70,000 clones, with more than 70% observed a single time. The sample in question was CD4+ or CD8+ T cells sorted from blood, obtained in a trial of the OX40 agonist ivuxolimab. Receptors were obtained from an adult with an advanced solid tumor such as melanoma, head and neck, liver or kidney cancer.

V usage is TRBV27 and J usage is TRBJ2-1; D ambiguous. This CDR3 spans 17 amino acids. V was pared by 6 bases and J by 5 bases, with 23 bases between. Germline lookup yields CDR1 MNHEY and CDR2 SMNVEV (reference sequence). CDR3 in DNA: TGTGCCAGCAGACGCAAAACACTTGGTGATTTTCACAATGAGCAGTTCTTC. Translating it yields CASRRKTLGDFHNEQFF.

The chain has TRBV15 and TRBJ1-5; D unclear. CDR1 is LNHNV, CDR2 YYDKDF, per germline (reference sequence). This CDR3 is 15 amino acids long. Deletions cut 1 base from V and 4 bases from J, with 11 bases between. CDR3 amino acids: CATSRGGGINQPQHF. The CDR3 bases are TGTGCCACCAGCAGAGGAGGTGGGATTAATCAGCCCCAGCATTTT.

This chain links TRBV11-3 with TRBJ2-7, with D unclear. The CDR3 has 12 amino acids. Germline CDR1 SGHNT, CDR2 YENEEA. Between the trimmed V and J ends, which lost 2 bases and 6 bases, there was a span of 8 bases. CDR3 region: CASSLFMGEQYF. Here the CDR3 DNA reads TGTGCCAGCAGCTTATTTATGGGCGAGCAGTACTTC.

The chain recombines TRBV30 with TRBJ1-3; unclear D gene. The CDR3 length is 14 residues. Germline CDR1 is GTSNPN and CDR2 is SVGIG (reference sequence). The ends were cut back, 4 bases at V and 4 bases at J, with 14 bases in the middle. In nucleotides, the CDR3 is TGTGCCTGGAACGCCAGGATGGGAGGAAACACCATATATTTT. This encodes CAWNARMGGNTIYF.

The chain is built from TRBV6-5 and TRBJ2-7; the D call may be TRBD1 or TRBD2 (5 bases each). The CDR3 consists of 15 residues. The V gene's germline CDR1 is MNHEY and CDR2 SVGAGI. With 5 bases removed from V and 2 bases from J, the gap between germline ends came to 16 bases. The CDR3 coding sequence is TGTGCCAGCAGTCTGGGACCACAAGGGCCCTACGAGCAGTACTTC. Protein: CASSLGPQGPYEQYF.

The genes are TRBV6-6 and TRBJ2-3; D gene uncertain. The V gene lost 7 bases and the J gene lost 5 bases, with 10 bases spanning the gap. The germline gives CDR1 MNHNY, CDR2 SVGAGI (reference sequence). The CDR3 is 12 amino acids. The chain's CDR3 is CASNFFRDTQYF. For the CDR3, the DNA is TGTGCCAGCAATTTTTTTCGAGATACGCAGTATTTT.

The V call is TRBV11-2, the J call TRBJ2-2; no firm D call. Germline-derived CDR1 and CDR2 are SGHAT and FQNNGV. The CDR3 length is 12 residues. V was clipped by 6 bases and J by 1 base, with 3 bases between them. The CDR3 sequence is CASRENTGELFF. The DNA of the CDR3 is TGTGCCAGCAGGGAGAACACCGGGGAGCTGTTTTTT.

The count of this clone is one. The V call is TRBV27, the J call TRBJ1-3; no reliable D call. Germline V gene data show CDR1 as MNHEY and CDR2 as SMNVEV (reference sequence). V was pared by 0 bases and J by 5 bases, with 8 bases between. The CDR3 covers 14 residues. For the CDR3, the DNA is TGTGCCAGCAGTTTATCTGCATCTAGAAACACCATATATTTT. Its protein product is CASSLSASRNTIYF.

The V and J genes are TRBV15 and TRBJ1-6; TRBD1 might be the D (6 bases). V lost 9 bases, J lost 9 bases, and 21 bases lay in between. CDR1 is LNHNV, CDR2 YYDKDF, per germline (reference sequence). This CDR3 has 15 amino acids. The CDR3 nucleotides are TGTGCCACTACCTCCGGGACAAGACGTAGTTCACCCCTCCACTTT. It translates to CATTSGTRRSSPLHF.

The sample holds many counts of this clone. The chain couples TRBV12-5 to TRBJ1-2; TRBD1 is a possible D gene (5 bases). Germline assignment: CDR1 LGHNT and CDR2 FRNRAP. Between the trimmed V and J ends, which lost 3 bases and 8 bases, there was a span of 22 bases. The CDR3 totals 16 residues. This CDR3 reads CASGLGAGVASGGYTF. The CDR3 coding sequence is TGTGCTAGTGGTTTAGGCGCGGGGGTGGCGTCAGGGGGCTACACCTTC.

This clone was counted between two and nine times. The genes are TRBV6-4 and TRBJ1-1; D might be TRBD1 (5 bases). Germline loops: CDR1 MRHNA, CDR2 SNTAGT. V was pared by 6 bases and J by 3 bases, with 23 bases between. This CDR3 is built from 17 residues. DNA for the CDR3: TGTGCCAGCAGCACCCGGACGGCAGCCTGGGGGGACACTGAAGCTTTCTTT. It is translated as CASSTRTAAWGDTEAFF.